This T cell receptor beta chain came from a study of blood T cells in healthy people across ages. Study-level findings and limits: Aged donors had fewer naive CD4+ cells and lower diversity than long-lived donors. It was found that TCR beta diversity correlated strongly with the percentage of naive T cells.

Concerning this clonotype itself: Its antigen remains unknown.

The use of a sample-barcoded 5' primer and a J-beta primer mix characterized a second PCR of about 7 to 12 cycles. All samples gave at least 2.5 million CDR3-containing paired-end reads. TCRdb analysed the 5' RACE reads with MiXCR anew, one entry per CDR3 protein. The table includes around 900,000 distinct CDR3 sequences, 29% detected once. Researchers report isolating at least 6 million PBMCs per sample. The receptor comes from a woman older than 75 in good health. The sequenced sample consisted of blood.

CDR3 coding DNA: TGTGCCATCGGGGACAGGCGATATGGCTACACCTTC. It codes for CAIGDRRYGYTF. This chain uses TRBV10-3 with TRBJ1-2; 8 nucleotides match TRBD1. CDR3 length equals 12 residues. The ends lost 8 bases at V and 5 bases at J; junction bases unmatched: 4. CDR1 is ENHRY, CDR2 SYGVKD, per germline.